A selection of T cell receptor beta chains follows, all from one sample in a study of control samples from healthy donors and cancer patients. The table came from immunoSEQ multiplex PCR; TCRdb's copy has only in-frame clones and leaves some out. The sample consists of around 130,000 clones, roughly 91% of them appearing once. Input material: PBMCs. The receptors come from a man aged 50 to 59 with head and neck cancer. The CDR3 runs from the conserved cysteine through the conserved F or W. The D gene is left open where the match is weak. Where a row states a size, it is once, few, many or the class of an expanded clone; other rows omit it.

TRBV7-2,TRBJ2-7,NA,TRBD1,TGTGCCAGCAGCTTAGGTAATAATCCGGGACAGGGCGAGCAGTACTTC,CASSLGNNPGQGEQYF
TRBV20-1,TRBJ2-7,NA,TRBD2,TGCAGTGCTAGTACACCGGGGGGTCTTGACGAGCAGTACTTC,CSASTPGGLDEQYF
TRBV4-1,TRBJ1-3,NA,NA,TGCGCCAGCAGCCACCATGGACAGCTCGGAAACACCATATATTTT,CASSHHGQLGNTIYF
TRBV27,TRBJ1-1,NA,TRBD1,TGTGCCAGCACAACCCTTCTGGGGACAGGGAGCACTGAAGCTTTCTTT,CASTTLLGTGSTEAFF
TRBV19,TRBJ1-1,NA,NA,TGTGCCAGTAGCATTTTCACTGAAGCTTTCTTT,CASSIFTEAFF
TRBV19,TRBJ2-2,NA,TRBD1,TGTGCCAGTAGTATTATGGGGACAGGGGCCGGGGAGCTGTTTTTT,CASSIMGTGAGELFF
TRBV27,TRBJ1-3,NA,NA,TGTGCCAGCAGTTTAAAGGTCGGGGGCCAACTACTGTACTCTGGAAACACCATATATTTT,CASSLKVGGQLLYSGNTIYF
TRBV28,TRBJ1-2,NA,NA,TGTGCCAGCAGTTTGTCTCCGGGACGTGTCTATGGCTACACCTTC,CASSLSPGRVYGYTF
TRBV6-6,TRBJ2-1,NA,NA,TGTGCCAGCAGTTCGCTGGGACTGTATAACAATGAGCAGTTCTTC,CASSSLGLYNNEQFF
TRBV4-3,TRBJ2-5,NA,NA,TGCGCCAGCAGCCCCCCAAGGGGAGAGACCCAGTACTTC,CASSPPRGETQYF
TRBV30,TRBJ2-2,NA,TRBD2,TGTGCCTGGGTGCGGGAGGGGGGGCCCACCGGGGAGCTGTTTTTT,CAWVREGGPTGELFF
TRBV5-1,TRBJ2-2,NA,NA,TGCGCCAGCAGCTTCCTCGGGGAGCTGTTTTTT,CASSFLGELFF
TRBV7-8,TRBJ1-5,NA,NA,TGTGCCAGCAGCTTAGGCGTCAGAAATCAGCCCCAGCATTTT,CASSLGVRNQPQHF
TRBV29-1,TRBJ1-1,NA,NA,TGCAGCGGGGGTTTGGGGGCAACCTCGATGGAAGCTTTCTTT,CSGGLGATSMEAFF
TRBV10-3,TRBJ2-1,NA,TRBD2,TGTGCCATCAGTGGTTTGGGACTAGCGGACAATGAGCAGTTCTTC,CAISGLGLADNEQFF
TRBV7-9,TRBJ1-4,NA,NA,TGTGCCAGCAGCTTAGTGTACGATACGGGGCTGACGGGAGGTGTCCAACTGTTTTTT,CASSLVYDTGLTGGVQLFF
TRBV19,TRBJ2-1,NA,TRBD2,TGTGCCAGTAGTCCTTTTTCGAAGCGGGGGGGCCGAGCGGCGACCAATGAGCAGTTCTTC,CASSPFSKRGGRAATNEQFF
TRBV5-6,TRBJ1-2,NA,TRBD1,TGTGCCAGCAGCTTGGCCGGGACAGGAGACTATGGCTACACCTTC,CASSLAGTGDYGYTF
TRBV7-2,TRBJ2-3,NA,TRBD2,TGTGCCAGCAGCAAGGCGGGAGGGGCAGATACGCAGTATTTT,CASSKAGGADTQYF
TRBV10-3,TRBJ1-1,NA,NA,TGTGCCACCACAGGGAGGGCGGGCACTGAAGCTTTCTTT,CATTGRAGTEAFF
TRBV30,TRBJ2-7,NA,NA,TGTGCCTGGGGGTCGGGGCACGAGCAGTACTTC,CAWGSGHEQYF
TRBV6-7,TRBJ2-5,NA,TRBD1,TGTGCCAGCATCAGGGGGCCCTACCAGCAATCAGCGGCAGGGGGAGAGACCCAGTACTTC,CASIRGPYQQSAAGGETQYF
TRBV18,TRBJ1-1,NA,NA,TGTGCCAGCTCACTTACACTTGAAGCTTTCTTT,CASSLTLEAFF
TRBV5-4,TRBJ1-3,once,NA,TGTGCCAGCAGTCATGACGGGGGGAATGGAAACACCATATATTTT,CASSHDGGNGNTIYF
TRBV28,TRBJ1-2,NA,NA,TGTGCCAGCAGTCCTCAGGGTGGCTACACCTTC,CASSPQGGYTF
TRBV7-8,TRBJ2-7,once,TRBD2,TGTGCCAGCAGCTTAGCTAGCGGGGGGGCCCTCATTTACGAGCAGTACTTC,CASSLASGGALIYEQYF
TRBV18,TRBJ1-1,NA,NA,TGTGCCAGCTCACCTCAGGGTTACACTGAAGCTTTCTTT,CASSPQGYTEAFF
TRBV19,TRBJ2-5,NA,TRBD1,TGTGCCAGCCGGGACAGGGGTCGAGAGACCCAGTACTTC,CASRDRGRETQYF
TRBV2,TRBJ2-5,NA,NA,TGTGCCAGCATGGCAGGGGCCCAAGAGACCCAGTACTTC,CASMAGAQETQYF
TRBV18,TRBJ2-1,NA,NA,TGTGCCAGCTCACCCCAGGGGAACAATGAGCAGTTCTTC,CASSPQGNNEQFF
TRBV7-9,TRBJ2-5,NA,TRBD1,TGTGCCAGCAGCGGCCCCGGGACAGGGGGCGGAGAGACCCAGTACTTC,CASSGPGTGGGETQYF
TRBV15,TRBJ2-5,NA,NA,TGTGCCACCAGCAGAGTAACGGGGGCAGGAGAGACCCAGTACTTC,CATSRVTGAGETQYF
TRBV20-1,TRBJ2-4,once,NA,TGCAGTGGAATCCCGGGGCCGCAGTACTTC,CSGIPGPQYF
TRBV7-8,TRBJ1-1,NA,NA,TGTGCCAGCAGCTCTGAGGGGCGCCTCCCCACTGAAGCTTTCTTT,CASSSEGRLPTEAFF
TRBV7-2,TRBJ2-1,few,TRBD1,TGTGCCAGCAGCTTCGGACAGGGTGGTGAGCAGTTCTTC,CASSFGQGGEQFF
TRBV19,TRBJ1-1,NA,NA,TGTGCCAGTAGTACAGGGTTTGAAAACACTGAAGCTTTCTTT,CASSTGFENTEAFF
TRBV6-5,TRBJ1-2,NA,TRBD1,TGTGCCACCCACCCCTCTGGACAGGGGGCTTATGGCTACACCTTC,CATHPSGQGAYGYTF
TRBV9,TRBJ2-3,once,NA,TGTGCCAGCAATACTAGCACAGATACGCAGTATTTT,CASNTSTDTQYF
TRBV5-4,TRBJ2-2,once,NA,TGTGCCAGCAGCGAACCGACGGCGGCCTCGGAGGAGCTGTTTTTT,CASSEPTAASEELFF
TRBV14,TRBJ2-2,once,NA,TGTGCCAGCAGAATGGGGGGCCTGAACACCGGGGAGCTGTTTTTT,CASRMGGLNTGELFF
TRBV3-1/TRBV3-2,TRBJ2-6,NA,NA,TGTGCCAGCAGCAACTCTGGGGCCAACGTCCTGACTTTC,CASSNSGANVLTF
TRBV13,TRBJ2-7,NA,TRBD2,TGTGCCAGCAGCCGCACTAGCGGGGGTTTCTACGAGCAGTACTTC,CASSRTSGGFYEQYF
TRBV5-5,TRBJ1-1,NA,NA,TGTGCCAGCAGCGGGACCGTTCCTAAAGCTTTCTTT,CASSGTVPKAFF
TRBV7-2,TRBJ2-2,NA,TRBD1,TGTGCCAGCAGCGAGGGACAGGGGGGACCTATGGGCGGGGAGCTGTTTTTT,CASSEGQGGPMGGELFF
TRBV27,TRBJ2-1,NA,TRBD2,TGTGCCAGCAGTGACGTTAGCGGGGGGCCCTACAATGAGCAGTTCTTC,CASSDVSGGPYNEQFF
TRBV2,TRBJ2-2,few,NA,TGTGCCAGCAGTGGTACAAACACCGGGGAGCTGTTTTTT,CASSGTNTGELFF
TRBV11-1,TRBJ1-6,once,NA,TGTGCCAGCAGCTTATGGGGTAATTCACCCCTCCACTTT,CASSLWGNSPLHF
TRBV24-1,TRBJ2-5,NA,TRBD2,TGTGCCACCAGTGATCCAGGACTAGCGGGGGGCCAAGAGACCCAGTACTTC,CATSDPGLAGGQETQYF
TRBV29-1,TRBJ1-1,once,NA,TGCAGCGTTGGCCCCCGGTCCTCCCGGGTCACTGAAGCTTTCTTT,CSVGPRSSRVTEAFF
TRBV7-2,TRBJ2-7,NA,NA,TGTGCCAGCAGCTTAGATAGATCCTACGAGCAGTACTTC,CASSLDRSYEQYF